The sequence of this T cell receptor (beta chain) was determined in a study of CXCR3-negative and CXCR3-positive naive CD8 T cells. As for the study in general: The libraries yielded roughly 130 million TRB reads, about 1.5 +/- 0.3 million each. The study, taken as a whole, reports: Both naive subsets showed comparably high diversity, and memory CD8+ cells showed much lower diversity.

The CDR3 is 17 residues long. Germline CDR1 is SGHDT and CDR2 is YYEEEE. CD45RO-CCR7+CD27+CD95- defined naive CD8+ T cells. Notes on this clonotype: The antigen is not known.

UMI-labeled TRB cDNA libraries were prepared by 5' RACE. TCRdb reanalyzed the 5' RACE reads and collapses them to one entry per CDR3 protein, without DNA. This table lists 50,000 to 65,000 distinct CDR3 sequences. This receptor was obtained from a human donor in good health. Some clones in this sample may be carry-over from other donors' samples. The gene calls are TRBV5-6 and TRBJ1-2; checking the TCRdb D call of TRBD1 is not possible without DNA. The specimen was naive CXCR3- CD8+ T cells from blood. Indicated subset: CD45RO-CCR7+CD27+CD95- naive CD8+ T cells lacking CXCR3 (TNR3-). CDR3 region: CASSLATLSNKYGGYTF.